These 3 T cell receptor beta chains share one sample of origin, sequenced in a study of Ad26.COV2.S vaccination and SARS-CoV-2 variants. Treatment reported: 19 received Ad26.COV2.S at low or high dose, single or two shots; 5 received placebo; per-sample allocation not given. Vaccine and placebo recipients were sampled on day 63 after the first injection. Using immunoSEQ multiplex PCR, the repertoire was profiled, and TCRdb retains in-frame clones only, with some absent. The sample lists over 450,000 clones, roughly 87% occurring once. The material sequenced was peripheral blood, taken in a trial of Ad26.COV2.S vaccine versus placebo. The receptors were sampled from a person between 18 and 65 years old who received the Ad26.COV2.S COVID-19 vaccine or a placebo.

The V and J genes are TRBV20-1 and TRBJ2-4, with D possibly being TRBD1 or TRBD2 (5 bases each). The V and J ends lost 3 bases and 0 bases respectively, with 12 bases between them. This CDR3 region has 15 residues. Germline-derived CDR1 and CDR2 are DFQATT and SNEGSKA (reference sequence). Written as DNA, the CDR3 is TGCAGTGCTAGTGGGGGACCTCTAGCCAAAAACATTCAGTACTTC. Translated, it gives CSASGGPLAKNIQYF.

This chain connects TRBV30 to TRBJ2-1; 12 bases fit TRBD2. The CDR3 loop spans 15 amino acids. Looked up from germline, CDR1 is GTSNPN and CDR2 is SVGIG (reference sequence). The J segment lost 6 bases and the V segment lost 2 bases, leaving 5 bases of the junction unmatched. In DNA form, the CDR3 reads TGTGCCTGGAGTCCCGGACTAGCGGGATTCAATGAGCAGTTCTTC. It translates to CAWSPGLAGFNEQFF.

The genes are TRBV9 and TRBJ1-4, with D possibly TRBD1 on 6 matching bases. V was clipped by 2 bases and J by 7 bases, with 15 bases between them. This CDR3 has 15 residues. The germline V gene encodes CDR1 SGDLS and CDR2 YYNGEE. CDR3: CASSVSVGGGEKLFF. The CDR3 DNA sequence: TGTGCCAGCAGCGTTTCGGTAGGGGGAGGTGAAAAACTGTTTTTT. Full variable domain (remainder filled in from reference TRBV9 and TRBJ1-4): DSGVTQTPKHLITATGQRVTLRCSPRSGDLSVYWYQQSLDQGLQFLIQYYNGEERAKGNILERFSAQQFPDLHSELNLSSLELGDSALYFCASSVSVGGGEKLFFGSGTQLSVL.